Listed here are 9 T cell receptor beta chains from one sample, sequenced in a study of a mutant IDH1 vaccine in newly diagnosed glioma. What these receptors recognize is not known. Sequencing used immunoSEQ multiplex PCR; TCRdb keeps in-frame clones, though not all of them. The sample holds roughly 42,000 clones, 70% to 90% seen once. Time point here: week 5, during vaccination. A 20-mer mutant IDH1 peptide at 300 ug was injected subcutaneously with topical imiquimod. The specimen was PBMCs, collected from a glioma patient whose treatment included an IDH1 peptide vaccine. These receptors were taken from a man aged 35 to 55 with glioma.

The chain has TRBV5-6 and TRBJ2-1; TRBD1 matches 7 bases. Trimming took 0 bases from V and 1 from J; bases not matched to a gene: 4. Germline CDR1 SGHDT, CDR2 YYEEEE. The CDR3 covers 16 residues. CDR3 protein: CASSLAPRGSYNEQFF. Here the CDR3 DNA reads TGTGCCAGCAGCTTGGCCCCCAGGGGGTCCTACAATGAGCAGTTCTTC.

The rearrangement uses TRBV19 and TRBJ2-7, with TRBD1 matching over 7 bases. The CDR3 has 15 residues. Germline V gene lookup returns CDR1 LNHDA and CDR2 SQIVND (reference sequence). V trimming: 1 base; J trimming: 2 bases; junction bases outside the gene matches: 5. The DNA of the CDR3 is TGTGCCAGTAGTATAGCCCCCGGACAGGCCTACGAGCAGTACTTC. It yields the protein CASSIAPGQAYEQYF.

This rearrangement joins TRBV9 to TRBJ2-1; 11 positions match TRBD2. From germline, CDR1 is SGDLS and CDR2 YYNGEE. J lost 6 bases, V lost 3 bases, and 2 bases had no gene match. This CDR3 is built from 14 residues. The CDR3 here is CASSGLAGFNEQFF. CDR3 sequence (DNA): TGTGCCAGCAGCGGACTAGCGGGGTTCAATGAGCAGTTCTTC.

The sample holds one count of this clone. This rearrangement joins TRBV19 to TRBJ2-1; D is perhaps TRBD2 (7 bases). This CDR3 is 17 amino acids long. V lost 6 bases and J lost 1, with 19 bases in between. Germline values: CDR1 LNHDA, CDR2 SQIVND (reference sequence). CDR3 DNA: TGTGCCAGTAGAGGGGGAAGTCTAGCGGTTTCCTACAATGAGCAGTTCTTC. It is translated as CASRGGSLAVSYNEQFF.

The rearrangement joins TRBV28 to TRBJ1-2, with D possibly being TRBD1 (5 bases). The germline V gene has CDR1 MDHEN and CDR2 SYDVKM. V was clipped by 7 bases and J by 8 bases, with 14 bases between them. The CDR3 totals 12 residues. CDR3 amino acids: CASTVQAGGYTF. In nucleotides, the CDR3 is TGTGCCAGCACCGTACAGGCTGGAGGCTACACCTTC.

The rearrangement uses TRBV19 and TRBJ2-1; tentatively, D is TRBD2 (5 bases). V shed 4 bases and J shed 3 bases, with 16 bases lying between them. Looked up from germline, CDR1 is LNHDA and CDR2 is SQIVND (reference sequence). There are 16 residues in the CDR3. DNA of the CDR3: TGTGCCAGTAGTAGGGTTGAGGGTTATTTCTACAATGAGCAGTTCTTC. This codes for CASSRVEGYFYNEQFF.

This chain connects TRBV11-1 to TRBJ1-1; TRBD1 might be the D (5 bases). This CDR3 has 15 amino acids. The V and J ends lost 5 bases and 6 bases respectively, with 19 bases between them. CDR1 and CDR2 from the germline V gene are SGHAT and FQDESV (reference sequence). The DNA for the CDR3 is TGTGCCAGCAGCCCCGCGAGTGGGGGTGGGGCTGAAGCTTTCTTT. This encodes CASSPASGGGAEAFF.

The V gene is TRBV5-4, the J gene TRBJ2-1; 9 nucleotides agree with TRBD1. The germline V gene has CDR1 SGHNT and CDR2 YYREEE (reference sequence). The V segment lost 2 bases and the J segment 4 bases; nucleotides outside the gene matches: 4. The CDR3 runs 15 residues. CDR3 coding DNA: TGTGCCAGCAGCTTTGGACAGGGGAATTACAATGAGCAGTTCTTC. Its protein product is CASSFGQGNYNEQFF.

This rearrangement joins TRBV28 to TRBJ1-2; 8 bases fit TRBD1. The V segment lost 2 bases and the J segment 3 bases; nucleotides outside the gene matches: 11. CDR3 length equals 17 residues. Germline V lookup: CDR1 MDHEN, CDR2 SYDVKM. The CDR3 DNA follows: TGTGCCAGCAGTTTACCTCGTCGGGACAGGACTCACTATGGCTACACCTTC. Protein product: CASSLPRRDRTHYGYTF.